Here is one T cell receptor (beta chain) with its context. Its matching antigen is unknown. Specified time point: persistent/refractory GD, antithyroid drugs over 5 years with positive TRAb. The authors made the TCR library using RNA they extracted from PBMCs. Criteria from the American Thyroid Association guidelines were applied to diagnose Graves' disease. Germline V lookup: CDR1 SNHLY, CDR2 FYNNEI. V was trimmed by 9 bases and J by 1 base, leaving 9 bases between them. CDR3 size: 12 residues. The sample comes from a study of regulatory T cells in long-lasting Graves disease. Study-wide results and limits: A reduction in accuracy may have resulted from the small sample size.

Relying on iRepertoire HTBI primers and Arm-PCR of CDR3 regions, the team built TCR beta libraries. A single record per CDR3 protein comes from TCRdb applying MiXCR to the multiplex PCR reads. Seen here are roughly 430,000 distinct CDR3 sequences, around 20% observed once, and the top ten hold approximately 15%. This clonotype was obtained from a female donor with Graves disease. The rearrangement links TRBV2 to TRBJ2-5, with D hard to call. Sequencing used peripheral blood mononuclear cells (PBMCs), obtained when the disease was refractory, from a patient treated with antithyroid drugs. Written as DNA, the CDR3 is TGTGCCAGTATGGCGGCCCAAGAGACCCAGTACTTC. It is translated as CASMAAQETQYF.